This T cell receptor beta chain comes out of a study of T cells expressing NK-cell markers. About the research overall: Source material for TCR beta repertoires consisted of sorted CD3+CD56+NKG2C+, CD3+CD56+NKG2C- and CD3+CD56-NKG2C+ T cells. Sequencing covered eight donors, seven HCMV-seropositive and one seronegative. Study-wide results and limits: Researchers report these clonotypes also headed the CD3+CD56-NKG2C+ fraction in a few donors.

A word on this clonotype: The antigen is not known.

Beta-chain TCR cDNA was generated via 5'RACE template switching with UMIs. One entry per CDR3 protein, without DNA, is what TCRdb gives after re-calling the 5' RACE reads. In total, the table holds 250,000 to 300,000 distinct CDR3 sequences. Germline V CDR1 and CDR2: SGHTA, FQGNSA. This CDR3 is built from 15 residues. The receptor was derived from a woman aged 18 to 75 in good health. Sequenced: blood T cells: a sorted CD56 or NKG2C T cell subset, CD4+ or CD8+ T cells, or bulk PBMC T cells (not recorded which). V and J are TRBV7-2 and TRBJ2-5; TCRdb indicates TRBD1, and absent DNA this call remains unverified. CDR3 region: CASSLGPDYTGTQYF.